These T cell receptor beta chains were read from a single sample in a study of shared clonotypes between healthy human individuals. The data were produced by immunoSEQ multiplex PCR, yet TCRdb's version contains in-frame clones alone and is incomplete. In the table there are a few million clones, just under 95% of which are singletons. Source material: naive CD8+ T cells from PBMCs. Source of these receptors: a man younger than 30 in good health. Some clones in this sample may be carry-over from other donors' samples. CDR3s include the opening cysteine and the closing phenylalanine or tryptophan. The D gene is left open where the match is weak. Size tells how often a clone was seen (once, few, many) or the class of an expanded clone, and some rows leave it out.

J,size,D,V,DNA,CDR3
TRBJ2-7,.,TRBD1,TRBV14,TGTGCCAGCAGCCTGGGAGCATACGGGACAGGGGGTAGCGAGCAGTACTTC,CASSLGAYGTGGSEQYF
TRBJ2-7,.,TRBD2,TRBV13,TGTGCCAGCAGCCTGGCGACTAGCGGGAGTAAGATGTACGAGCAGTACTTC,CASSLATSGSKMYEQYF
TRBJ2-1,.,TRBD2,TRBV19,TGTGCCAGTAGTACTATTGTGGAAAAAGCGGGAGTATGGGATGAGCAGTTCTTC,CASSTIVEKAGVWDEQFF
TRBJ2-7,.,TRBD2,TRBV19,TGTGCCAGTAAGGCAGCGGGAAGCTCCTACGAGCAGTACTTC,CASKAAGSSYEQYF
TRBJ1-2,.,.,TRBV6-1,TGTGCCAGCATCTATAGGGGGGCCTCGGGAGGCTACACCTTC,CASIYRGASGGYTF
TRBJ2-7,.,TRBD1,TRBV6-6,TGTGCCAGCAGCCCCACGGGACAGGGTTCCTACGAGCAGTACTTC,CASSPTGQGSYEQYF
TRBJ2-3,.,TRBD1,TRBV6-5,TGTGCCAGCAGTTCCCGGGGACAGGTGGGAGATACGCAGTATTTT,CASSSRGQVGDTQYF
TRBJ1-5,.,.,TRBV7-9,TGTGCCAGCCGGGCGGGGGACCAGCCCCAGCATTTT,CASRAGDQPQHF
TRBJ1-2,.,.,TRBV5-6,TGTGCCAGCAGCTTCCTCTTCGACAGCTATGGCTACACCTTC,CASSFLFDSYGYTF
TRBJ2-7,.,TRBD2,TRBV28,TGTGCCAGCAGTTTATTTCTAGCGGGAGGGCCACGGCGTTACGAGCAGTACTTC,CASSLFLAGGPRRYEQYF
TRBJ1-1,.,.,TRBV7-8,TGTGCCAGCAGCTTAGCGGGTCCCTGGGAAGCTTTCTTT,CASSLAGPWEAFF
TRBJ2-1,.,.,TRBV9,TGTGCCAGCAGCGTAGCTGACGGTGATGAGCAGTTCTTC,CASSVADGDEQFF
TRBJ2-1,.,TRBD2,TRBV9,TGTGCCAGCAGCGTAGGAAGCGGGACTAACTACAATGAGCAGTTCTTC,CASSVGSGTNYNEQFF
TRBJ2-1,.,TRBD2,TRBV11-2,TGTGCCAGCAGCTTAGACCCTAGCGGGAGGAATGAGCAGTTCTTC,CASSLDPSGRNEQFF
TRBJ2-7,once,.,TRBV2,TGTGCCAGCGGGGGACTGGCCGACTACGAGCAGTACTTC,CASGGLADYEQYF
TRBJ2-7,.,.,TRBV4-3,TGCGCCAGCAGCCACGCCACAGGGCTTTCCTACGAGCAGTACTTC,CASSHATGLSYEQYF
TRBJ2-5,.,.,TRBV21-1,TGTGCCAGCAGCTCTGGACTCCAAGAGACCCAGTACTTC,CASSSGLQETQYF
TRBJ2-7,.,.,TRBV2,TGTGCCAGGGGAGTGCGGGGGCGCGAGCAGTACTTC,CARGVRGREQYF
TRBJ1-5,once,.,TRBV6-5,TGTGCCAGCAGTTCCTTTCCGACAGCCCGCCTGCATTTT,CASSSFPTARLHF
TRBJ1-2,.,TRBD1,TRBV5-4,TGTGCCAGCAGAGGGGACAGCGTACAAAACGGCTACACCTTC,CASRGDSVQNGYTF
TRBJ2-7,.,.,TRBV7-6,TGTGCCAGCAGCTCCGGGCCTTCCTACGAGCAGTACTTC,CASSSGPSYEQYF
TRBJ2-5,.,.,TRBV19,TGTGCCAGTAGTACAACAGGGAAGAGGGAGACCCAGTACTTC,CASSTTGKRETQYF
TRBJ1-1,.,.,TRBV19,TGTGCCAGTAGCCCCGGGGGGGCCGGCACTGAAGCTTTCTTT,CASSPGGAGTEAFF
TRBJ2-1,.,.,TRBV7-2,TGTGCCAGCAGCTTGTGGACTCGCTCCAATGAGCAGTTCTTC,CASSLWTRSNEQFF
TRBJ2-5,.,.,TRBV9,TGTGCCAGCAGCGGTACAGGGTTTCGGGAGACCCAGTACTTC,CASSGTGFRETQYF
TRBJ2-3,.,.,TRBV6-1,TGTGCCAGCAGTGAGTTAGACAGTATTACCACAGATACGCAGTATTTT,CASSELDSITTDTQYF
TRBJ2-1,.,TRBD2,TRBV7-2,TGTGCCAGCAGCTTAGCACCGGGACTAGCCCTACTTAGCTCCTACAATGAGCAGTTCTTC,CASSLAPGLALLSSYNEQFF
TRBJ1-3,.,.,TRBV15,TGTGCCACAAGGGTCGGAAACACCATATATTTT,CATRVGNTIYF
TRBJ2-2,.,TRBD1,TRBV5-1,TGCGCCAGCAGTACCGGGACAGTAATCCTTACTACGAACACCGGGGAGCTGTTTTTT,CASSTGTVILTTNTGELFF
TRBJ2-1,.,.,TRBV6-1,TGTGCCAGCAGTGCTGGGGCAGGGGCCTGGGATGAGCAGTTCTTC,CASSAGAGAWDEQFF
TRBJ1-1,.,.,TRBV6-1,TGTGCCAGCAGTCACAGGGATAGGACTGAAGCTTTCTTT,CASSHRDRTEAFF
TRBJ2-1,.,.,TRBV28,TGTGCCAGCAGTTTATCAGATGAGCAGTTCTTC,CASSLSDEQFF
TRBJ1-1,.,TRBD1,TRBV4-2,TGTGCCAGCAGCCAAGCTGCAGGGGGCGAAGTGAACACTGAAGCTTTCTTT,CASSQAAGGEVNTEAFF
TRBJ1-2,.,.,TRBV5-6,TGTGCCAGCAGCTCGGGGACGGTCGGCTACACCTTC,CASSSGTVGYTF
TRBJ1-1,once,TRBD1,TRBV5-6,TGTGCCAGCAGCACAGGGGGCACTGAAGCTTTCTTT,CASSTGGTEAFF
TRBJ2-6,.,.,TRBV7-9,TGTGCCAGCAGCTTCCCGCAGGTCTCTGGGGCCAACGTCCTGACTTTC,CASSFPQVSGANVLTF
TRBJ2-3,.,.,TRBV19,TGTGCCAGTAGTTACCGGGACTCCTCCACAGATACGCAGTATTTT,CASSYRDSSTDTQYF
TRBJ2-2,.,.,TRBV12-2,TGTGCAAGTCAGGTATTACTCGGGCTCCAAAATAAGGGGACCGGGGAGCTGTTTTTT,CASQVLLGLQNKGTGELFF
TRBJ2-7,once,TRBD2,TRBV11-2,TGTGCCAGCAGCTTTGAGACTAGCGGTTACGAGCAGTACTTC,CASSFETSGYEQYF
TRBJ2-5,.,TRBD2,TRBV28,TGTGCCAGCAGTGGGATGACCGCGGGGGGTGGAGAGACCCAGTACTTC,CASSGMTAGGGETQYF
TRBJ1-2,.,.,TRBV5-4,TGTGCCAGCAGCTTCCGGGACACCTACTATGGCTACACCTTC,CASSFRDTYYGYTF
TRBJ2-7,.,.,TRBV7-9,TGTGCCAGCAGTCTGGGAAAACTGGGATCCTACGAGCAGTACTTC,CASSLGKLGSYEQYF
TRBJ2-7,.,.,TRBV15,TGTGCCACCAGCAGAGAAGGGAACGAGCAGTACTTC,CATSREGNEQYF
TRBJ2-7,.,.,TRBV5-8,TGTGCCAGCAGCCGGATCCGAGGGGACGAGCAGTACTTC,CASSRIRGDEQYF
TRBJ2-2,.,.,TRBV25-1,TGTGCCAGCATTAGCCCGTCAGGGGAGCTGTTTTTT,CASISPSGELFF
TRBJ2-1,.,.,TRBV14,TGTGCCAGCAGCCAACGCGGGACGGGTTTATACAATGAGCAGTTCTTC,CASSQRGTGLYNEQFF
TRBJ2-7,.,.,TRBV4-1,TGCGCCAGCAGCCCAGCCCACACCTACGAGCAGTACTTC,CASSPAHTYEQYF
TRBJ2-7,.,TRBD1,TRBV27,TGTGCCAGCAGTCCTTCCTCCGGGACAGAGGTCTACGAGCAGTACTTC,CASSPSSGTEVYEQYF
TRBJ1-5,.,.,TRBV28,TGTGCCAGCAGGACACCTTTGGGCATTAGCAATCAGCCCCAGCATTTT,CASRTPLGISNQPQHF
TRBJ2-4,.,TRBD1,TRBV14,TGTGCCAGCAGCCAAACCAGGGGGTCTAGAAACATTCAGTACTTC,CASSQTRGSRNIQYF
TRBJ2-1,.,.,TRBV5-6,TGTGCCAGCAGCTTGTCCCCCGATGAGCAGTTCTTC,CASSLSPDEQFF
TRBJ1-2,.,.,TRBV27,TGTGCCAGCAGACTTCGAGAGTCCTTTTATGGCTACACCTTC,CASRLRESFYGYTF
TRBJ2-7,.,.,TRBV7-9,TGTGCCAGCAGCTATCCCGGCGGTCCCCCGGACGAGCAGTACTTC,CASSYPGGPPDEQYF
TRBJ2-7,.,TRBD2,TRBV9,TGTGCCAGCAGCGTACGTCCCGCGGGAGGGTACTACGAGCAGTACTTC,CASSVRPAGGYYEQYF
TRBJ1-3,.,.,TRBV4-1,TGCGCCAGCAGCCAACCGACAGGCGGAAACACCATATATTTT,CASSQPTGGNTIYF
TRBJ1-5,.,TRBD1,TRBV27,TGTGCCAGCAGTTTGACAGGGTATAGCAATCAGCCCCAGCATTTT,CASSLTGYSNQPQHF
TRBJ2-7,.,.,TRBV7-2,TGTGCCAGCAGCTCCCTCTTGGGGGCTTACGAGCAGTACTTC,CASSSLLGAYEQYF